This T cell receptor (beta chain) originates from a study of PD-1 blockade in mismatch repair-deficient tumors (dated by TCRdb to 2016 to 2017). Regarding the research as a whole: Between late 2013 and 2016, the trial enrolled roughly 80 consecutive patients with roughly eleven types of mismatch repair-deficient cancer, all of whom had received prior treatment and were progressing. Deep sequencing of TCR CDR3 regions was used to track tumor-associated T cell clones in peripheral blood of patients responding to PD-1 blockade.

Mismatch repair deficiency in every enrolled patient was established by polymerase chain reaction or immunohistochemistry. Three patients who responded to pembrolizumab therapy underwent TCR sequencing. The phase II trial prospectively evaluated PD-1 blockade with pembrolizumab in advanced mismatch repair-deficient cancers, independent of tissue of origin. Peripheral blood T cell samples were gathered serially, both before PD-1 blockade started and at multiple time points afterward. Blood sampling times were expressed in weeks after the first pembrolizumab dose. Comments on this clone: Its antigen remains undetermined. Base qualities are not at hand, and no much larger clone is one base apart.

General conclusions and limits of the study: Tumor-resident clones, often undetectable in blood before treatment, expanded rapidly after pembrolizumab and then contracted, generally before radiologic responses.

Receptors were amplified or captured by the immunoSEQ multiplex PCR assay. TCRdb's version of the immuneACCESS table is confined to in-frame rearrangements and falls short of the full clone set. An unresolved V gene accounts for under half of the shortfall where checked; the remainder is of unknown origin. A total of over 100,000 clones appear in this sample, around 80% of them only once. Of the sample, 4% to 6% is held by the ten largest clones. CDR1 SNHLY and CDR2 FYNNEI are derived from the germline V gene. There are 11 amino acids in the CDR3, from cysteine to phenylalanine inclusive. Only the CDR3 DNA stays, 33 bases, in frame from base 1. V loses 4 bases of germline sequence and J loses 6 bases, and the interval between the two ends is 5 bases.

The chain employs TRBV2 and TRBJ2-3; the D gene cannot be resolved reliably. The sample was peripheral blood, taken 60 weeks after starting pembrolizumab. The TCR comes from an adult with mismatch repair-deficient cancer. The CDR3 protein: CASSVADTQYF. DNA sequence: TGTGCCAGCAGTGTGGCGGATACGCAGTATTTT. With all but the CDR3 taken from the reference TRBV2 and TRBJ2-3 genes, the full variable domain is: EPEVTQTPSHQVTQMGQEVILRCVPISNHLYFYWYRQILGQKVEFLVSFYNNEISEKSEIFDDQFSVERPDGSNFTLKIRSTKLEDSAMYFCASSVADTQYFGPGTRLTVL.